A selection of T cell receptor beta chains follows, all from one sample in a study of control samples from healthy donors and cancer patients. The table came from immunoSEQ multiplex PCR; TCRdb's copy has only in-frame clones and leaves some out. Seen here are some 99,000 clones, approximately 90% observed once, and the top ten hold under 20%. Source material: blood. Receptor source: a woman aged 45-59 years in good health. Each CDR3 is given with its conserved first and last residue. Fields, in order: clone size, CDR3 length, V gene, CDR3 protein. For some rows the clone size is stated as once, few or many, or as a class when expanded; others skip it.

- 12 TRBV19 CASNGRNQPQHF
- 14 TRBV5-1 CASSLEAAGNTIYF
- 13 TRBV9 CASSVAGGGEQYF
- 15 TRBV4-1 CASSQRIPGLDEQFF
- 14 TRBV19 CATNPRRGPEKLFF
- 13 TRBV29-1 CSGVTGVGPEAFF
- 15 TRBV7-8 CASSYEGAGDTEAFF
- 13 TRBV10-3 CATSAGSYNEQFF
- 13 TRBV15 CATRRGQYNEQFF
few 13 TRBV2 CASSDSPNYGYTF
- 19 TRBV4-3 CASSQDLGAGVRAKNIQYF
- 16 TRBV19 CASGIIWAGGDNEQFF
- 13 TRBV6-5 CASSYLQVTEAFF
once 18 TRBV5-4 CASSEGTSGGGSTDTQYF
- 16 TRBV7-6 CASSIPQGATNYEQYF
- 17 TRBV9 CASSIGTSGRNVDTQYF
- 14 TRBV4-3 CASSQEHPVAPLHF
- 16 TRBV3-1/TRBV3-2 CASSLGHQTYNSPLHF
once 13 TRBV4-3 CASSQEEADTQYF
- 15 TRBV5-6 CASSLSGTAYNEQFF
once 15 TRBV9 CASSGGTGGNTEAFF
once 18 TRBV24-1 CATSDSSGSRQGEETQYF
- 16 TRBV9 CASSVEWESSYNEQFF
- 13 TRBV7-2 CASSSGGANEQFF
- 18 TRBV5-6 CASNSPWSARQSNSPLHF
- 15 TRBV6-5 CASGERGGHVNEQFF
- 12 TRBV30 CAWSRRYNEQFF
- 16 TRBV27 CASTTSVRGVTDTQYF
- 14 TRBV30 CAWRPGAYNSPLHF
- 14 TRBV7-9 CASSLDRGDQPQHF
few 13 TRBV28 CAIQGQGDQPQHF
- 17 TRBV24-1 CATSDEGSRAPNYGYTF
- 17 TRBV10-3 CAISEGLAGGAKNIQYF
- 14 TRBV7-2 CASSLKGEGQPQHF
- 14 TRBV5-1 CASSSTGGLYEQYF
once 17 TRBV19 CASSNPPRLAGADTQYF
- 15 TRBV7-9 CASSRGVAKNNEQFF
- 13 TRBV29-1 CSDQWVDKNIQYF
- 18 TRBV7-9 CASSRDLGFRQPNYGYTF
- 13 TRBV27 CASSPQGIKPQHF